This T cell receptor (beta chain) derives from a study of post-analysis software for immune sequencing data. The study, taken as a whole, reports: When patients were compared with controls, four or five TRBV segments were more frequent, TRBV5-6, TRBV5-1 and TRBV20-1 among them. Normalized Chao1 diversity was significantly lower in multiple sclerosis patients than in controls.

About this clonotype itself: Its antigen is currently unknown.

cDNA libraries of TCR beta carried unique molecular identifiers. TCRdb processed the PCR reads anew with MiXCR; each CDR3 protein has one entry. The table includes about 820,000 distinct CDR3 sequences, approximately 53% detected once. The CDR3 covers 14 residues. Trimming at V came to 1 base and at J to 1 base, leaving 1 base not matched to a gene. CDR1 and CDR2 (germline): MNHNS, SASEGT. This sequence originates from a girl under 18 with multiple sclerosis. Material for sequencing was blood. The rearrangement joins TRBV6-1 to TRBJ2-7; 7 bases align to TRBD1. CDR3 sequence: CASSEVGQSYEQYF. CDR3 DNA: TGTGCCAGCAGTGAAGTGGGACAGTCCTACGAGCAGTACTTC.